These 18 T cell receptor beta chains originate from one sample sequenced in a study of blood T cell repertoires in COVID-19. Produced via immunoSEQ multiplex PCR; TCRdb's table is partial and in-frame only. The data show 300,000 to 400,000 clones, more than 75% seen once. Specimen: PBMCs or T cells enriched from blood (not recorded which). The receptors were sampled from a woman aged 25 to 39 with acute COVID-19.

The chain recombines TRBV4-1 with TRBJ1-6; D may be TRBD1 (6 bases). CDR1 and CDR2 from the germline V gene are MGHRA and YSYEKL. Trimming stripped 0 bases from V and 9 bases from J, with 18 bases between. The CDR3 sequence is 17 residues long. CDR3: CASSQENTGMILSPLHF. The CDR3 nucleotides read TGCGCCAGCAGCCAAGAAAATACAGGGATGATTCTTTCACCCCTCCACTTT.

This clone has just a few counts. The chain carries TRBV2 and TRBJ1-4, with a weak D call TRBD1 (6 bases). Germline CDR1 is SNHLY and CDR2 is FYNNEI. V was cut by 5 bases and J by 5 bases, with 12 bases left in between. CDR3 length: 14 amino acids. CDR3 amino acids: CASSYDRLNEKLFF. The CDR3 DNA is TGTGCCAGCAGTTACGACAGGTTGAATGAAAAACTGTTTTTT. Full variable domain (outside the CDR3, taken from reference TRBV2 and TRBJ1-4): EPEVTQTPSHQVTQMGQEVILRCVPISNHLYFYWYRQILGQKVEFLVSFYNNEISEKSEIFDDQFSVERPDGSNFTLKIRSTKLEDSAMYFCASSYDRLNEKLFFGSGTQLSVL.

This clone has more than one count but fewer than ten. This chain uses TRBV10-2 with TRBJ1-6; possibly TRBD1 for D (5 bases). V was cut by 2 bases and J by 10 bases, with 18 bases left in between. The CDR3 runs to 16 residues. Germline V gene sequence: CDR1 WSHSY, CDR2 SAAADI. CDR3: CASSEPPSRGVSPLHF. Here the CDR3 DNA reads TGCGCCAGCAGTGAGCCCCCATCCCGGGGGGTCTCACCCCTCCACTTT.

The V call is TRBV2, the J call TRBJ2-7, with TRBD2 matching over 10 bases. CDR3 length equals 15 residues. Losses at the gene ends were 5 bases for V and 7 bases for J; bases not matched to a gene: 11. Germline loops: CDR1 SNHLY, CDR2 FYNNEI. CDR3 nucleotides: TGTGCCAGCAGTCCTCCCGGGACTAGCGTTCGGGAGCAGTACTTC. Its protein product is CASSPPGTSVREQYF. Supplemented by reference TRBV2 and TRBJ2-7, the full variable domain reads EPEVTQTPSHQVTQMGQEVILRCVPISNHLYFYWYRQILGQKVEFLVSFYNNEISEKSEIFDDQFSVERPDGSNFTLKIRSTKLEDSAMYFCASSPPGTSVREQYFGPGTRLTVT.

This chain uses TRBV19 with TRBJ2-5; 7 nucleotides match TRBD1. The germline V gene encodes CDR1 LNHDA and CDR2 SQIVND (reference sequence). Trimming cost V 1 base and J 5 bases; bases outside gene matches: 10. The CDR3 is 16 residues long. The CDR3 sequence is CASSIASTGARETQYF. DNA for the CDR3: TGTGCCAGTAGTATAGCATCCACAGGGGCGAGGGAGACCCAGTACTTC.

The chain uses TRBV19 and TRBJ2-7, with 9 bases lining up with TRBD1. The CDR3 contains 14 residues. V dropped 5 bases and J dropped 5; count of bases not matched to a gene: 7. CDR1 and CDR2 from the germline V gene are LNHDA and SQIVND (reference sequence). CDR3 loop: CASSSGTGIHEQYF. The CDR3, as DNA: TGTGCCAGTAGTTCCGGGACAGGGATCCACGAGCAGTACTTC.

The chain joins TRBV6-2 or TRBV6-3 to TRBJ2-7; a weak D match, TRBD1 (6 bases). The V end lost 3 bases, the J end lost 3 bases, and 18 bases lay between the germline ends. CDR3 length: 16 amino acids. CDR1 and CDR2 from the germline V gene are MNHEY and SVGEGT. The DNA for the CDR3 is TGTGCCAGCAGTTATGAACCTCAGGGGAGATTCTACGAGCAGTACTTC. This codes for CASSYEPQGRFYEQYF.

This sequence joins TRBV7-3 and TRBJ2-2; 10 nucleotides align to TRBD2. Germline V gene sequence: CDR1 SGHTA, CDR2 FQGTGA. The trim removed 4 bases at V and 4 bases at J, leaving 6 bases unmatched. The CDR3 covers 16 residues. CDR3 sequence reads: CASSSGLARSTGELFF. Written as DNA, the CDR3 is TGTGCCAGCAGCTCGGGACTAGCGAGGTCCACCGGGGAGCTGTTTTTT. The full variable domain, with the rest looked up from reference TRBV7-3 and TRBJ2-2, is GAGVSQTPSNKVTEKGKYVELRCDPISGHTALYWYRQSLGQGPEFLIYFQGTGAADDSGLPNDRFFAVRPEGSVSTLKIQRTERGDSAVYLCASSSGLARSTGELFFGEGSRLTVL.

J is TRBJ2-7 and V is TRBV2, with 10 bases lining up with TRBD2. This CDR3 spans 15 amino acids. Trimming cost V 4 bases and J 2 bases; bases outside gene matches: 5. Germline V gene sequence: CDR1 SNHLY, CDR2 FYNNEI. The CDR3 spells CASSVGTSETYEQYF. The CDR3, as DNA: TGTGCCAGCAGTGTGGGGACTAGCGAGACCTACGAGCAGTACTTC. Supplemented by reference TRBV2 and TRBJ2-7, the full variable domain reads EPEVTQTPSHQVTQMGQEVILRCVPISNHLYFYWYRQILGQKVEFLVSFYNNEISEKSEIFDDQFSVERPDGSNFTLKIRSTKLEDSAMYFCASSVGTSETYEQYFGPGTRLTVT.

The J gene is TRBJ1-1, the V gene TRBV5-1, with 7 bases that match TRBD1. Germline V CDR1 and CDR2: SGHRS, YFSETQ. Losses at the gene ends were 3 bases for V and 4 bases for J; bases not matched to a gene: 12. The CDR3 is 16 residues long. This CDR3 reads CASSSRVTGAPTEAFF. CDR3 in DNA: TGCGCCAGCAGCTCCCGAGTTACAGGGGCCCCCACTGAAGCTTTCTTT.

The J gene is TRBJ2-2, the V gene TRBV12-3 or TRBV12-4, with 7 bases fitting TRBD2. V gave up 7 bases and J gave up 7 bases; unmatched junction bases: 3. CDR3 size: 12 residues. CDR3 sequence: CASTAGVGELFF. The CDR3, as DNA: TGTGCCAGCACCGCGGGGGTCGGGGAGCTGTTTTTT.

As for this clone: One end of the junction varies from germline; a read error may be responsible. Other DNA sequences in the sample encode the same CDR3. The J gene is TRBJ1-2, the V gene TRBV2; D may be TRBD1 (6 bases). The CDR3 has 13 residues. The germline CDR1 and CDR2 sequences are SNHLY and FYNNEI. CDR3 region: CASSTIPTGGYTF. As DNA, the CDR3 is TGTGCCAGCAGTACGATTCCTACGGGGGGCTATACCTTC.

The chain couples TRBV4-1 to TRBJ2-5; 15 bases match TRBD2. CDR1 is MGHRA, CDR2 YSYEKL, per germline. CDR3 length: 20 amino acids. J gave up 1 base and V 2 bases, and 11 bases lay outside the gene matches. The CDR3 nucleotides are TGCGCCAGCAGCCAATCCAGGACTAGCGGGGGGGCCAGGTCCCAAGAGACCCAGTACTTC. Amino acids: CASSQSRTSGGARSQETQYF.

This sequence joins TRBV7-9 and TRBJ1-6, with TRBD1 matching 7 bases. Germline V gene lookup returns CDR1 SEHNR and CDR2 FQNEAQ (reference sequence). Unmatched junction bases numbered 4, after V lost 1 base and J lost 7 bases. CDR3 length: 15 residues. The CDR3, as DNA: TGTGCCAGCAGCTTAGAGGAGACAGGGAATTCACCCCTCCACTTT. Translating gives CASSLEETGNSPLHF.

This clone was detected only once. The CDR3 DNA sequence: TGTGCCAGCAGCCCACCGCGAGATCGGACTGAAGCTTTCTTT. Residues: CASSPPRDRTEAFF. This chain links TRBV7-2 with TRBJ1-1; D remains unclear. Germline values: CDR1 SGHTA, CDR2 FQGNSA. The CDR3 contains 14 residues. V was shortened by 5 bases and J by 5 bases, with 15 bases between the two germline ends.

The chain combines TRBV6-2 or TRBV6-3 with TRBJ1-4; D remains ambiguous. The CDR3 totals 15 residues. Germline V gene data show CDR1 as MNHEY and CDR2 as SVGEGT. The V and J ends lost 2 bases and 8 bases respectively, with 15 bases between them. CDR3 protein: CASSYGFRGPEKLFF. CDR3 sequence (DNA): TGTGCCAGCAGTTACGGGTTTAGAGGCCCCGAAAAACTGTTTTTT.

The rearrangement joins TRBV5-1 to TRBJ1-4; possible D gene TRBD1, 6 bases. The CDR3 runs 15 residues. Germline CDR1 SGHRS, CDR2 YFSETQ. V was clipped by 4 bases and J by 5 bases, with 15 bases between them. The CDR3 loop is CASSPSGTRNEKLFF. Written as DNA, the CDR3 is TGCGCCAGCAGCCCTTCCGGGACAAGGAATGAAAAACTGTTTTTT.

V is TRBV21-1 and J is TRBJ2-7; TRBD2 is taken as the D call from the table, unchecked against the DNA. TRBV21-1 is shown as a pseudogene. The CDR3 loop spans 16 amino acids. The CDR3 sequence is CASVPRTSGTIYEQYF. Written as DNA, the CDR3 is TGTGCCAGCGTACCTAGGACTAGCGGAACTATCTACGAGCAGTACTTC.